A selection of T cell receptor beta chains follows, all from one sample in a study of vaccination and CD4 T cells after COVID-19. TCRdb re-called the PCR reads through MiXCR, storing one row per CDR3 protein. The sample records under 15,000 distinct CDR3 sequences, about 47% being singletons. These receptors' antigens are unknown. The sample was CD4+ T cells from blood, cultured in vitro. Source of these receptors: a human donor who had recovered from COVID-19. The CDR3 runs from the conserved cysteine through the conserved F or W. A D gene is named only where the DNA matches it firmly. Only some rows state a clone size, as once, few, many or a class for expanded clones.

clone_size d_call j_call v_call cdr3_aa cdr3_nt
NA NA TRBJ2-1 TRBV5-1 CASSLEDGHLNEQFF TGCGCCAGCAGCTTGGAAGACGGACACCTAAATGAGCAGTTCTTC
few NA TRBJ2-7 TRBV2 CASSRGPISYEQYF TGTGCCAGCAGTCGGGGGCCCATCTCCTACGAGCAGTACTTC
once NA TRBJ1-2 TRBV7-9 CASSSYAGLGGYTF TGTGCCAGCAGCTCCTACGCGGGCTTGGGTGGCTACACCTTC
NA TRBD1 TRBJ2-7 TRBV5-4 CASSGQDSYEQYF TGTGCCAGCAGCGGACAGGATTCCTACGAGCAGTACTTC
NA NA TRBJ1-3 TRBV28 CASSFLPGRVTGNTIYF TGTGCCAGCAGCTTTCTCCCGGGCAGGGTGACTGGAAACACCATATATTTT
NA TRBD1 TRBJ1-2 TRBV11-2 CASSQVKTGEGYTF TGTGCCAGCAGCCAAGTTAAGACAGGGGAAGGCTACACCTTC
NA NA TRBJ1-4 TRBV20-1 CSARPGGRLHEKLFF TGCAGTGCTAGACCCGGGGGACGTTTACATGAAAAACTGTTTTTT
NA TRBD1 TRBJ2-2 TRBV30 CAWKGQVNTGELFF TGTGCCTGGAAGGGACAGGTTAACACCGGGGAGCTGTTTTTT
NA NA TRBJ1-5 TRBV6-1 CASNSQGVNQPQHF TGTGCCAGCAATAGTCAGGGCGTCAATCAGCCCCAGCATTTT
NA NA TRBJ1-1 TRBV29-1 CSVEDLVGQVNTEAFF TGCAGCGTTGAAGACTTGGTGGGCCAGGTGAACACTGAAGCTTTCTTT
few NA TRBJ2-5 TRBV24-1 CATQDERQETQYF TGTGCCACACAAGACGAGCGCCAAGAGACCCAGTACTTC
NA TRBD2 TRBJ2-1 TRBV19 CASSSSGGRNEQFF TGTGCCAGTAGTTCTAGCGGAGGGAGGAATGAGCAGTTCTTC
NA NA TRBJ1-5 TRBV2 CASSEQGRGNQPQHF TGTGCCAGCAGTGAACAGGGGAGAGGCAATCAGCCCCAGCATTTT
few NA TRBJ2-1 TRBV11-3 CASRLRSEQFF TGTGCCAGCAGGCTCCGATCGGAGCAGTTCTTC
NA NA TRBJ1-1 TRBV12-3/TRBV12-4 CASSLGPGSISNTEAFF TGTGCCAGCAGTTTGGGCCCCGGGTCGATAAGTAACACTGAAGCTTTCTTT
once NA TRBJ1-2 TRBV20-1 CNALKGGTNYGYTF TGCAACGCATTGAAGGGGGGTACTAACTATGGCTACACCTTC
few NA TRBJ1-2 TRBV5-4 CASSLARENYGYTF TGTGCCAGCAGCTTGGCTAGGGAAAACTATGGCTACACCTTC
few NA TRBJ2-2 TRBV5-1 CASSPTGQNTGELFF TGCGCCAGCAGCCCTACGGGACAGAACACCGGGGAGCTGTTTTTT
few NA TRBJ1-2 TRBV19 CASSRVDSLYGYTF TGTGCCAGTAGTAGGGTAGACAGTCTCTATGGCTACACCTTC
NA NA TRBJ2-6 TRBV10-3 CAISDTPGANVLTF TGTGCCATCAGTGACACTCCTGGGGCCAACGTCCTGACTTTC
few NA TRBJ1-3 TRBV7-8 CASSLSSGNTIYF TGTGCCAGCAGCCTCAGCTCTGGAAACACCATATATTTT
NA TRBD1 TRBJ1-1 TRBV19 CASSVRSTGGSRGEAFF TGTGCCAGTAGTGTCCGGTCGACAGGGGGCTCAAGAGGTGAAGCTTTCTTT
NA NA TRBJ1-2 TRBV6-1 CASTDSIYGYTF TGTGCCAGCACCGACAGTATCTATGGCTACACCTTC
NA NA TRBJ2-2 TRBV6-2/TRBV6-3 CASSFPVGELFF TGTGCCAGCAGTTTTCCGGTAGGGGAGCTGTTTTTT
NA NA TRBJ2-5 TRBV20-1 CSALAGQETQYF TGCAGTGCTCTCGCGGGACAAGAGACCCAGTACTTC
NA NA TRBJ2-7 TRBV10-3 CAITPGGNYEQYF TGTGCCATCACCCCCGGGGGTAACTACGAGCAGTACTTC
medium-sized NA TRBJ2-3 TRBV5-1 CASSLNGRFTDTQYF TGCGCCAGCAGCTTGAACGGCAGATTCACAGATACGCAGTATTTT
NA NA TRBJ1-1 TRBV30 CAWSGAKGTEAFF TGTGCCTGGAGTGGGGCGAAGGGCACTGAAGCTTTCTTT
NA TRBD2 TRBJ2-3 TRBV20-1 CSARFAGGPGTDTQYF TGCAGTGCTAGATTTGCGGGGGGGCCGGGCACAGATACGCAGTATTTT
NA TRBD1 TRBJ1-2 TRBV6-2/TRBV6-3 CASSNPDRGNYGYTF TGTGCCAGCAGTAACCCTGACAGGGGGAACTATGGCTACACCTTC
NA TRBD2 TRBJ2-6 TRBV2 CASSESGTRQSSGANVLTF TGTGCCAGCAGTGAATCAGGGACTAGACAATCCTCTGGGGCCAACGTCCTGACTTTC
NA TRBD1 TRBJ1-1 TRBV5-1 CASSPRQGNTEAFF TGCGCCAGCAGCCCGAGACAGGGGAACACTGAAGCTTTCTTT
NA NA TRBJ2-7 TRBV5-1 CASSLAGSYEQYF TGCGCCAGCAGCTTGGCGGGGTCCTACGAGCAGTACTTC
NA NA TRBJ1-2 TRBV7-2 CASSLTQGSSYGYTF TGTGCCAGCAGCCTAACACAGGGTAGTTCCTATGGCTACACCTTC
NA TRBD1 TRBJ1-2 TRBV25-1 CASTGQGFGYGYTF TGTGCCAGCACGGGACAGGGGTTTGGCTATGGCTACACCTTC